Listed below are T cell receptor beta chains from one sample, sequenced in a study of shared clonotypes between healthy human individuals. Measured with immunoSEQ multiplex PCR; TCRdb has only the in-frame clones, and not every one. This table has about 2.1 million clones, about 94% appearing once. The sequencing input was naive CD8+ T cells from PBMCs. The receptors stem from a man aged 18 to 30 in good health. Some clones in this sample may be carry-over from other donors' samples. Both conserved end residues are part of each CDR3. D genes are given only for firm matches. For some rows the clone size is stated as once, few or many, or as a class when expanded; others skip it.

j_gene: TRBJ2-1; abundance: NA; d_gene: NA; v_gene: TRBV7-9; CDR3aa: CASSLGAGYNEQFF; CDR3nt: TGTGCCAGCAGCTTAGGGGCTGGTTATAATGAGCAGTTCTTC
j_gene: TRBJ1-3; abundance: once; d_gene: NA; v_gene: TRBV11-1; CDR3aa: CASSPTGLSDTIYF; CDR3nt: TGTGCCAGCAGCCCAACCGGACTATCGGACACCATATATTTT
j_gene: TRBJ2-3; abundance: NA; d_gene: NA; v_gene: TRBV5-4; CDR3aa: CASKFLTGSPDTQYF; CDR3nt: TGTGCCAGCAAATTTCTGACAGGATCACCAGATACGCAGTATTTT
j_gene: TRBJ2-7; abundance: NA; d_gene: NA; v_gene: TRBV7-9; CDR3aa: CASSLGQTPFYEQYF; CDR3nt: TGTGCCAGCAGCTTAGGCCAGACACCGTTCTACGAGCAGTACTTC
j_gene: TRBJ2-7; abundance: NA; d_gene: TRBD1; v_gene: TRBV27; CDR3aa: CASSLSRTGDYEQYF; CDR3nt: TGTGCCAGCAGTTTATCAAGGACAGGGGACTACGAGCAGTACTTC
j_gene: TRBJ1-5; abundance: once; d_gene: TRBD1; v_gene: TRBV7-6; CDR3aa: CASSQTGGDQPQHF; CDR3nt: TGTGCCAGCAGCCAAACAGGGGGCGATCAGCCCCAGCATTTT
j_gene: TRBJ2-7; abundance: NA; d_gene: TRBD2; v_gene: TRBV10-2; CDR3aa: CASTTGTSNYEQYF; CDR3nt: TGCGCCAGTACAACCGGGACTAGCAACTACGAGCAGTACTTC
j_gene: TRBJ1-1; abundance: NA; d_gene: TRBD1; v_gene: TRBV7-6; CDR3aa: CASSVRGRNTEAFF; CDR3nt: TGTGCCAGCAGCGTCAGGGGGCGGAACACTGAAGCTTTCTTT
j_gene: TRBJ2-7; abundance: NA; d_gene: TRBD2; v_gene: TRBV27; CDR3aa: CASSLGTSGNYEQYF; CDR3nt: TGTGCCAGCAGCCTCGGGACTAGCGGGAACTACGAGCAGTACTTC
j_gene: TRBJ1-1; abundance: NA; d_gene: NA; v_gene: TRBV4-2; CDR3aa: CASSYPLGVSTEAFF; CDR3nt: TGTGCCAGCAGCTACCCACTCGGGGTAAGCACTGAAGCTTTCTTT
j_gene: TRBJ2-4; abundance: NA; d_gene: NA; v_gene: TRBV28; CDR3aa: CASSPPGPKNIQYF; CDR3nt: TGTGCCAGCAGCCCCCCCGGCCCTAAAAACATTCAGTACTTC
j_gene: TRBJ2-7; abundance: NA; d_gene: TRBD1; v_gene: TRBV9; CDR3aa: CASSVGTGGREQYF; CDR3nt: TGTGCCAGCAGCGTAGGGACAGGGGGTCGCGAGCAGTACTTC
j_gene: TRBJ1-1; abundance: NA; d_gene: NA; v_gene: TRBV27; CDR3aa: CASSLSGTVGDEAFF; CDR3nt: TGTGCCAGCAGTTTATCAGGAACCGTTGGAGATGAAGCTTTCTTT
j_gene: TRBJ2-7; abundance: NA; d_gene: TRBD1; v_gene: TRBV7-3; CDR3aa: CASSPGGQAIFPYEQYF; CDR3nt: TGTGCCAGCAGCCCTGGGGGACAGGCGATATTTCCCTACGAGCAGTACTTC
j_gene: TRBJ2-7; abundance: NA; d_gene: NA; v_gene: TRBV27; CDR3aa: CASSPIVRLGGFYEQYF; CDR3nt: TGTGCCAGCAGTCCTATCGTCCGGCTGGGGGGATTTTACGAGCAGTACTTC
j_gene: TRBJ2-1; abundance: NA; d_gene: TRBD2; v_gene: TRBV5-4; CDR3aa: CASSSPDSGTNYNEQFF; CDR3nt: TGTGCCAGCAGCTCCCCTGATAGCGGGACAAACTACAATGAGCAGTTCTTC
j_gene: TRBJ2-2; abundance: NA; d_gene: TRBD1; v_gene: TRBV5-1; CDR3aa: CASSFDRGQFLTGELFF; CDR3nt: TGCGCCAGCAGCTTTGACAGGGGGCAATTTCTCACCGGGGAGCTGTTTTTT
j_gene: TRBJ2-7; abundance: NA; d_gene: NA; v_gene: TRBV4-2; CDR3aa: CASSQVAAPYEQYF; CDR3nt: TGTGCCAGCAGCCAAGTAGCGGCCCCCTACGAGCAGTACTTC
j_gene: TRBJ2-5; abundance: once; d_gene: NA; v_gene: TRBV11-2; CDR3aa: CASSLGLGGAEETQYF; CDR3nt: TGTGCCAGCAGCTTAGGACTGGGGGGAGCGGAAGAGACCCAGTACTTC
j_gene: TRBJ2-7; abundance: NA; d_gene: NA; v_gene: TRBV2; CDR3aa: CASSLPPRGGSYEQYF; CDR3nt: TGTGCCAGCAGTTTACCCCCAAGGGGAGGCTCCTACGAGCAGTACTTC
j_gene: TRBJ1-4; abundance: NA; d_gene: NA; v_gene: TRBV6-1; CDR3aa: CASSLTRVTNEKLFF; CDR3nt: TGTGCCAGCAGTTTGACCAGGGTGACTAATGAAAAACTGTTTTTT
j_gene: TRBJ2-1; abundance: NA; d_gene: TRBD2; v_gene: TRBV29-1; CDR3aa: CSVRASGGNYNEQFF; CDR3nt: TGCAGCGTCCGAGCTAGCGGAGGGAATTACAATGAGCAGTTCTTC
j_gene: TRBJ1-5; abundance: NA; d_gene: NA; v_gene: TRBV7-2; CDR3aa: CASSRDGLSNQPQHF; CDR3nt: TGTGCCAGCAGCCGTGATGGATTGAGCAATCAGCCCCAGCATTTT
j_gene: TRBJ1-4; abundance: NA; d_gene: NA; v_gene: TRBV27; CDR3aa: CASSPGPLWTNEKLFF; CDR3nt: TGTGCCAGCAGCCCGGGACCCTTATGGACTAATGAAAAACTGTTTTTT
j_gene: TRBJ1-1; abundance: NA; d_gene: TRBD1; v_gene: TRBV4-3; CDR3aa: CASSESDRGTRIAFF; CDR3nt: TGCGCCAGCAGCGAATCGGACAGGGGCACACGTATAGCTTTCTTT
j_gene: TRBJ2-7; abundance: NA; d_gene: TRBD2; v_gene: TRBV27; CDR3aa: CAAGGLGNEQYF; CDR3nt: TGTGCCGCGGGGGGGCTAGGCAACGAGCAGTACTTC
j_gene: TRBJ2-7; abundance: NA; d_gene: TRBD2; v_gene: TRBV4-3; CDR3aa: CASSQDRTSGSYEQYF; CDR3nt: TGCGCCAGCAGCCAAGATCGGACTAGCGGCTCCTACGAGCAGTACTTC
j_gene: TRBJ2-1; abundance: NA; d_gene: NA; v_gene: TRBV9; CDR3aa: CASSPRDSDFYNEQFF; CDR3nt: TGTGCCAGCAGCCCACGGGACTCTGATTTTTACAATGAGCAGTTCTTC
j_gene: TRBJ1-2; abundance: NA; d_gene: NA; v_gene: TRBV19; CDR3aa: CASSPLSGTAANYGYTF; CDR3nt: TGTGCCAGTAGTCCTCTATCTGGGACTGCCGCTAACTATGGCTACACCTTC
j_gene: TRBJ1-1; abundance: NA; d_gene: NA; v_gene: TRBV5-1; CDR3aa: CASMRGTEAFF; CDR3nt: TGCGCCAGTATGAGGGGGACTGAAGCTTTCTTT
j_gene: TRBJ2-3; abundance: NA; d_gene: NA; v_gene: TRBV7-9; CDR3aa: CASSPGRVGFTDTQYF; CDR3nt: TGTGCCAGCAGCCCCGGCAGGGTGGGTTTCACAGATACGCAGTATTTT
j_gene: TRBJ2-4; abundance: once; d_gene: NA; v_gene: TRBV7-9; CDR3aa: CASSLTGGSAKNIQYF; CDR3nt: TGTGCCAGCAGCTTAACCGGGGGCTCAGCCAAAAACATTCAGTACTTC
j_gene: TRBJ2-5; abundance: NA; d_gene: TRBD1; v_gene: TRBV5-1; CDR3aa: CASSPGTAYQETQYF; CDR3nt: TGCGCCAGCAGCCCCGGGACAGCTTACCAGGAGACCCAGTACTTC
j_gene: TRBJ2-1; abundance: NA; d_gene: TRBD2; v_gene: TRBV4-1; CDR3aa: CASSQGTSLQSGEQFF; CDR3nt: TGCGCCAGCAGCCAAGGGACTAGCCTTCAGTCGGGGGAGCAGTTCTTC
j_gene: TRBJ2-3; abundance: NA; d_gene: NA; v_gene: TRBV10-3; CDR3aa: CAISEGWGTDTQYF; CDR3nt: TGTGCCATCAGTGAAGGGTGGGGCACAGATACGCAGTATTTT
j_gene: TRBJ1-3; abundance: NA; d_gene: TRBD1; v_gene: TRBV15; CDR3aa: CATMDRGPLNTIYF; CDR3nt: TGTGCCACCATGGACAGGGGCCCTCTTAACACCATATATTTT
j_gene: TRBJ2-7; abundance: NA; d_gene: NA; v_gene: TRBV6-5; CDR3aa: CASSFSGDNLLYEQYF; CDR3nt: TGTGCCAGCAGTTTCTCGGGGGACAACCTTTTGTACGAGCAGTACTTC
j_gene: TRBJ1-1; abundance: few; d_gene: NA; v_gene: TRBV4-2; CDR3aa: CASSDRGLNTEAFF; CDR3nt: TGTGCCAGCAGCGACCGGGGCTTGAACACTGAAGCTTTCTTT
j_gene: TRBJ2-1; abundance: NA; d_gene: TRBD2; v_gene: TRBV18; CDR3aa: CASSAGTSVYNEQFF; CDR3nt: TGTGCCAGCTCAGCCGGGACTAGTGTCTACAATGAGCAGTTCTTC
j_gene: TRBJ2-1; abundance: NA; d_gene: TRBD2; v_gene: TRBV7-9; CDR3aa: CASRGGAGDEQFF; CDR3nt: TGTGCCAGCAGAGGGGGAGCGGGAGATGAGCAGTTCTTC
j_gene: TRBJ1-5; abundance: few; d_gene: NA; v_gene: TRBV25-1; CDR3aa: CASSGNRGNQPQHF; CDR3nt: TGTGCCAGCAGTGGCAACAGGGGCAATCAGCCCCAGCATTTT
j_gene: TRBJ1-5; abundance: NA; d_gene: TRBD1; v_gene: TRBV5-6; CDR3aa: CASSLGTGRQPQHF; CDR3nt: TGTGCCAGCAGCCTCGGGACAGGGAGGCAGCCCCAGCATTTT
j_gene: TRBJ2-7; abundance: NA; d_gene: TRBD2; v_gene: TRBV28; CDR3aa: CASSLRLADEQYF; CDR3nt: TGTGCCAGCAGTTTAAGGCTAGCGGACGAGCAGTACTTC
j_gene: TRBJ1-3; abundance: NA; d_gene: NA; v_gene: TRBV30; CDR3aa: CAWSDGREPSGNTIYF; CDR3nt: TGTGCCTGGAGTGATGGCAGAGAACCGTCTGGAAACACCATATATTTT
j_gene: TRBJ2-1; abundance: NA; d_gene: TRBD2; v_gene: TRBV7-3; CDR3aa: CASSEGRTSRHNEQFF; CDR3nt: TGTGCCAGCAGCGAAGGGAGGACTAGCAGGCACAATGAGCAGTTCTTC
j_gene: TRBJ2-1; abundance: NA; d_gene: NA; v_gene: TRBV9; CDR3aa: CASSVGGGEQFF; CDR3nt: TGTGCCAGCAGCGTTGGCGGGGGCGAGCAGTTCTTC
j_gene: TRBJ1-4; abundance: NA; d_gene: NA; v_gene: TRBV7-4; CDR3aa: CASSRRQLPTNEKLFF; CDR3nt: TGTGCCAGCAGCCGGAGACAGCTACCAACTAATGAAAAACTGTTTTTT
j_gene: TRBJ2-1; abundance: NA; d_gene: NA; v_gene: TRBV4-3; CDR3aa: CASSQDMPQDEQFF; CDR3nt: TGCGCCAGCAGCCAAGATATGCCACAGGATGAGCAGTTCTTC
j_gene: TRBJ2-3; abundance: NA; d_gene: NA; v_gene: TRBV11-2; CDR3aa: CASALTTGGRMTDTQYF; CDR3nt: TGTGCCAGCGCCTTAACAACCGGGGGGCGGATGACAGATACGCAGTATTTT
j_gene: TRBJ2-7; abundance: NA; d_gene: NA; v_gene: TRBV27; CDR3aa: CASKGLYPYEQYF; CDR3nt: TGTGCCAGCAAAGGTTTGTATCCCTACGAGCAGTACTTC
j_gene: TRBJ2-6; abundance: NA; d_gene: TRBD1; v_gene: TRBV27; CDR3aa: CASRHQGASGANVLTF; CDR3nt: TGTGCCAGCAGGCATCAGGGGGCGTCTGGGGCCAACGTCCTGACTTTC
j_gene: TRBJ2-7; abundance: NA; d_gene: NA; v_gene: TRBV6-1; CDR3aa: CASSGRVSYEQYF; CDR3nt: TGTGCCAGCAGTGGCAGGGTTAGTTACGAGCAGTACTTC
j_gene: TRBJ1-1; abundance: NA; d_gene: NA; v_gene: TRBV6-5; CDR3aa: CASSYSEGGTEAFF; CDR3nt: TGTGCCAGCAGTTACTCAGAGGGTGGTACTGAAGCTTTCTTT
j_gene: TRBJ2-1; abundance: NA; d_gene: TRBD2; v_gene: TRBV27; CDR3aa: CASSSPQASGSYNEQFF; CDR3nt: TGTGCCAGCAGTTCACCCCAGGCTAGCGGATCCTACAATGAGCAGTTCTTC
j_gene: TRBJ2-5; abundance: NA; d_gene: NA; v_gene: TRBV6-6; CDR3aa: CASSYLLRVDGETQYF; CDR3nt: TGTGCCAGCAGTTACCTTCTCAGGGTGGATGGGGAGACCCAGTACTTC
j_gene: TRBJ1-4; abundance: NA; d_gene: NA; v_gene: TRBV15; CDR3aa: CATSRAVAAEKLFF; CDR3nt: TGTGCCACCAGCAGAGCGGTGGCAGCTGAAAAACTGTTTTTT
j_gene: TRBJ1-4; abundance: NA; d_gene: TRBD1; v_gene: TRBV18; CDR3aa: CASSPPAGQGLIEKLFF; CDR3nt: TGTGCCAGCTCACCACCTGCGGGACAGGGATTGATTGAAAAACTGTTTTTT
j_gene: TRBJ2-7; abundance: NA; d_gene: TRBD1; v_gene: TRBV29-1; CDR3aa: CSTSTGVTYEQYF; CDR3nt: TGCAGCACATCGACAGGGGTGACCTACGAGCAGTACTTC
j_gene: TRBJ2-5; abundance: NA; d_gene: NA; v_gene: TRBV10-3; CDR3aa: CASQWVEETQYF; CDR3nt: TGTGCCAGCCAATGGGTAGAGGAGACCCAGTACTTC